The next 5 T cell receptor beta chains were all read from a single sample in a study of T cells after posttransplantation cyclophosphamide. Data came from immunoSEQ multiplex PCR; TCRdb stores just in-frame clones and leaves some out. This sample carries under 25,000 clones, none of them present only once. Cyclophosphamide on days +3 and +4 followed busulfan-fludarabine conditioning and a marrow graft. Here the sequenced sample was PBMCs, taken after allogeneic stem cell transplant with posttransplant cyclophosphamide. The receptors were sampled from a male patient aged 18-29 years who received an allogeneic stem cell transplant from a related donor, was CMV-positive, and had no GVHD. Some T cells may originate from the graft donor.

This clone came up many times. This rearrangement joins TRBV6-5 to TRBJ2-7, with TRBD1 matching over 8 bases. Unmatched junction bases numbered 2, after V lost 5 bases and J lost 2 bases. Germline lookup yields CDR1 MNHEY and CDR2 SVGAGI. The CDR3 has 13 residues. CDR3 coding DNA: TGTGCCAGCAGTAAGGACAGGGCCTACGAGCAGTACTTC. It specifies CASSKDRAYEQYF.

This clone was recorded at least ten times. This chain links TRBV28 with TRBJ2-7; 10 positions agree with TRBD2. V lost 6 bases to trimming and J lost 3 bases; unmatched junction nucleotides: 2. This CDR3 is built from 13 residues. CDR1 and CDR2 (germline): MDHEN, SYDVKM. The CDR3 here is CASRTSGNYEQYF. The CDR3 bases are TGTGCCAGCAGAACTAGCGGGAACTACGAGCAGTACTTC.

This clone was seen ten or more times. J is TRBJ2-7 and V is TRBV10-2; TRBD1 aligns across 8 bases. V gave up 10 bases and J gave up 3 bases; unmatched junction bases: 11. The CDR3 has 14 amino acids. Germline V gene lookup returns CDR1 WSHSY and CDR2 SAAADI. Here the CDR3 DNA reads TGCGCCACCACCCTAAGGGACAGGATCTACGAGCAGTACTTC. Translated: CATTLRDRIYEQYF.

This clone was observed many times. The CDR3 nucleotides read TGTGCCAGCAGCAAGGGACAGGGGGATTTAGATGAGCAGTTCTTC. As protein: CASSKGQGDLDEQFF. V usage is TRBV6-5 and J usage is TRBJ2-1, with TRBD1 matching over 11 bases. The V and J ends lost 6 bases and 8 bases, in that order; junction bases with no gene match: 9. The CDR3 is made up of 15 amino acids. CDR1 and CDR2 from the germline V gene are MNHEY and SVGAGI.

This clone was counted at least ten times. CDR3 sequence (DNA): TGTGCCAGCAGCTTAGCCCCGGGTAGACCCCTTAAAAACATTCAGTACTTC. As protein: CASSLAPGRPLKNIQYF. The chain carries TRBV7-2 and TRBJ2-4; D not certain. The CDR3 covers 17 residues. Trimming removed 0 bases from V and 4 bases from J, with 16 bases in between. CDR1 SGHTA and CDR2 FQGNSA come from the germline V gene.